One sample yielded the 21 T cell receptor beta chains listed below, sequenced in a study of vaccination effects on CD4 cells after COVID-19. Culture lasted about ten days before CD4+ T cell isolation. These TCRs are of unknown antigen specificity. Here immunoSEQ multiplex PCR was the method, and the copy in TCRdb shows in-frame clones only, minus some. The sample holds about 58,000 clones, around three quarters seen once. The sequences come from CD4+ T cells from PBMCs cultured without peptide, collected before COVID-19 vaccination. The receptors derive from a human donor who received a COVID-19 vaccine.

V is TRBV6-2 or TRBV6-3 and J is TRBJ2-7, with 7 bases identical to TRBD1. Looked up from germline, CDR1 is MNHEY and CDR2 is SVGEGT. The CDR3 loop spans 13 amino acids. J gave up 6 bases and V 6 bases, and 8 bases lay outside the gene matches. CDR3 amino acids: CASSQTGQAEQYV. Written as DNA, the CDR3 is TGTGCCAGCAGCCAAACTGGACAGGCCGAGCAGTACGTC.

V is TRBV7-3 and J is TRBJ2-1, with 8 bases matching TRBD2. The CDR3 runs to 15 residues. Germline V lookup: CDR1 SGHTA, CDR2 FQGTGA. J lost 9 bases, V lost 5 bases, and 12 bases had no gene match. CDR3 in amino acids: CASSPPGGGGSEQFF. CDR3 coding DNA: TGTGCCAGCAGCCCCCCGGGGGGCGGGGGGAGTGAGCAGTTCTTC.

The CDR3 sequence is CASSLGNSPLHF. Written as DNA, the CDR3 is TGTGCCAGCAGTTTGGGGAATTCACCCCTCCACTTT. The V and J genes are TRBV12-3 or TRBV12-4 and TRBJ1-6; no definite D call. V was clipped by 3 bases and J by 7 bases, with 4 bases between them. The CDR3 extends over 12 amino acids.

This chain connects TRBV24-1 to TRBJ2-3, with D perhaps matching TRBD1 or TRBD2 (5 bases each). The V and J ends lost 1 base and 5 bases respectively, with 12 bases between them. This CDR3 is 15 amino acids long. CDR1 and CDR2 (germline): KGHDR, SFDVKD. CDR3 nucleotide sequence: TGTGCCACCAGTGATTTAAGAGGGGCCCAAGATACGCAGTATTTT. The encoded protein is CATSDLRGAQDTQYF.

The chain couples TRBV2 to TRBJ1-2; the D is unclear. The CDR3 is 13 residues long. The V and J ends lost 2 bases and 0 bases respectively, with 4 bases between them. Germline V gene lookup returns CDR1 SNHLY and CDR2 FYNNEI. The CDR3: CASSEQTNYGYTF. The CDR3 nucleotides are TGTGCCAGCAGTGAACAGACTAACTATGGCTACACCTTC.

The V gene is TRBV2, the J gene TRBJ2-7; D might be TRBD2 (5 bases). This CDR3 is built from 14 residues. Germline CDR1 and CDR2: SNHLY and FYNNEI. Trimming cost V 8 bases and J 6 bases, with 20 bases left between them. CDR3 in amino acids: CASARGRPRVEQYV. The DNA of the CDR3 is TGTGCCAGCGCGCGAGGGCGCCCCCGCGTCGAGCAGTACGTC.

The chain uses TRBV5-1 and TRBJ2-2; D unresolved. Germline lookup yields CDR1 SGHRS and CDR2 YFSETQ. The V end lost 0 bases, the J end lost 2 bases, and 11 bases lay between the germline ends. The CDR3 is made up of 16 amino acids. The CDR3 spells CASSLVPAPNTGELFF. In nucleotides, the CDR3 is TGCGCCAGCAGCTTGGTTCCGGCTCCAAACACCGGGGAGCTGTTTTTT.

J is TRBJ2-7 and V is TRBV15, with D possibly being TRBD2 (7 bases). The ends were cut back, 0 bases at V and 1 base at J, with 16 bases in the middle. This CDR3 has 17 amino acids. Germline V gene data show CDR1 as LNHNV and CDR2 as YYDKDF (reference sequence). The DNA of the CDR3 is TGTGCCACCAGCAGAGAGGGGGGGTATACAGGGTCCTACGAGCAGTACGTC. Translation: CATSREGGYTGSYEQYV.

The chain has TRBV6-5 and TRBJ2-1; TRBD1 might be the D (6 bases). V gave up 6 bases and J gave up 6 bases, with 18 bases separating them. Germline V lookup: CDR1 MNHEY, CDR2 SVGAGI. The CDR3 length is 15 residues. The CDR3 region has the DNA TGTGCCAGCAGCCAAGAAAGGGGGATAGCCAATGAGCAGTTCTTC. Amino acids: CASSQERGIANEQFF.

This clone has just a few counts. The genes are TRBV19 and TRBJ1-2, with D unclear. Germline CDR1 reads LNHDA; CDR2 reads SQIVND (reference sequence). Deletions cut 3 bases from V and 5 bases from J, with 7 bases between. This CDR3 is built from 12 residues. The chain's CDR3 is CASSIKFYGYTF. CDR3 coding DNA: TGTGCCAGTAGTATCAAGTTTTATGGCTACACCTTC.

This clone was seen more than once but under ten times. V and J are TRBV19 and TRBJ1-4; D is unclear. CDR1 is LNHDA and CDR2 is SQIVND in the germline V gene (reference sequence). The CDR3 sequence is 16 residues long. V was cut by 5 bases and J by 2 bases, with 15 bases left in between. The CDR3 region has the DNA TGTGCCAGTAGTCCCCGGGGAGGCTCGACTAATGAAAAACTGTTTTTT. It translates to CASSPRGGSTNEKLFF.

The chain carries TRBV29-1 and TRBJ2-1, with D unresolved. Germline V gene sequence: CDR1 SQVTM, CDR2 ANQGSEA. The CDR3 totals 15 residues. V was pared by 0 bases and J by 10 bases, with 19 bases between. CDR3 sequence reads: CSVEDGLLGLLEQFF. CDR3 sequence (DNA): TGCAGCGTTGAAGATGGCCTTCTGGGTCTACTAGAGCAGTTCTTC.

The chain uses TRBV3-1 (or the pseudogene TRBV3-2) and TRBJ2-4; 11 positions agree with TRBD1. Trimming took 4 bases from V and 15 from J; bases not matched to a gene: 11. The germline gives CDR1 LGHDT, CDR2 YNNKEL (reference sequence). This CDR3 contains 14 residues. Here the CDR3 reads CASSLRDRGNLRYF. The CDR3 DNA reads as TGTGCCAGCAGCCTCCGGGACAGGGGGAACCTTAGGTACTTC.

The chain has TRBV5-8 and TRBJ1-1, with D uncertain. Germline V gene data show CDR1 as SGHTS and CDR2 as YDEGEE. Trimming removed 4 bases from V and 2 bases from J, with 21 bases in between. CDR3 length: 17 residues. The CDR3 coding sequence is TGTGCCAGCAGCCGGGAGGTGGGAGGGCTGGTAAACACTGAAGCTTTCTTT. Residues: CASSREVGGLVNTEAFF.

The J gene is TRBJ2-2, the V gene TRBV19; D is unresolved. V shed 1 base and J shed 1 base, with 7 bases lying between them. Germline loops: CDR1 LNHDA, CDR2 SQIVND (reference sequence). The CDR3 consists of 15 residues. The CDR3 here is CASSIAEMNTGELFF. CDR3 in DNA: TGTGCCAGTAGTATAGCTGAGATGAACACCGGGGAGCTGTTTTTT. Based on the CDR3 plus reference TRBV19 and TRBJ2-2, the full variable domain is DGGITQSPKYLFRKEGQNVTLSCEQNLNHDAMYWYRQDPGQGLRLIYYSQIVNDFQKGDIAEGYSVSREKKESFPLTVTSAQKNPTAFYLCASSIAEMNTGELFFGEGSRLTVL.

The rearrangement uses TRBV3-1 (or the pseudogene TRBV3-2) and TRBJ2-3; no firm D call. The CDR3 is made up of 12 amino acids. Trimming took off 8 bases at V and 0 bases at J, with 6 bases between the two ends. Germline CDR1 LGHDT, CDR2 YNNKEL (reference sequence). CDR3: CASAYSTDTQYF. CDR3 DNA sequence: TGTGCCAGCGCATATAGCACAGATACGCAGTATTTT.

V gene TRBV30 combines with J gene TRBJ2-3, with D unclear. Germline V gene data show CDR1 as GTSNPN and CDR2 as SVGIG (reference sequence). The CDR3 length is 13 residues. Trimming shortened V by 2 bases and J by 2 bases, and 8 bases separated the two germline ends. This chain's CDR3 is CAWSPGFTDTQYF. The DNA for the CDR3 is TGTGCCTGGAGTCCAGGCTTCACAGATACGCAGTATTTT.

The rearrangement joins TRBV9 to TRBJ1-3; no definite D call. Trimming shortened V by 0 bases and J by 0 bases, and 13 bases separated the two germline ends. Germline V CDR1 and CDR2: SGDLS, YYNGEE. This CDR3 region has 17 residues. CDR3 bases: TGTGCCAGCAGCGTAGCAACCGGAACGTACTCTGGAAACACCATATATTTT. Its protein product is CASSVATGTYSGNTIYF. The full variable domain, its missing parts supplied by reference TRBV9 and TRBJ1-3, is DSGVTQTPKHLITATGQRVTLRCSPRSGDLSVYWYQQSLDQGLQFLIQYYNGEERAKGNILERFSAQQFPDLHSELNLSSLELGDSALYFCASSVATGTYSGNTIYFGEGSWLTVV.

V and J are TRBV2 and TRBJ1-1, with D possibly being TRBD1 (6 bases). The CDR3 runs 14 residues. The germline V gene encodes CDR1 SNHLY and CDR2 FYNNEI. Trimming pared 4 bases from V and 5 bases from J, leaving 14 bases between. CDR3 protein: CASSVDGGGTEAFF. DNA for the CDR3: TGTGCCAGCAGTGTCGACGGAGGGGGGACTGAAGCTTTCTTT.

The chain carries TRBV2 and TRBJ1-2; D unclear. Germline V gene lookup returns CDR1 SNHLY and CDR2 FYNNEI. With 2 bases removed from V and 0 bases from J, the gap between germline ends came to 4 bases. CDR3 length: 13 residues. The CDR3 protein is CASSESANYGYTF. The CDR3 coding sequence is TGTGCCAGCAGTGAATCTGCTAACTATGGCTACACCTTC.

The chain is built from TRBV5-1 and TRBJ1-1; D is unclear. Germline V lookup: CDR1 SGHRS, CDR2 YFSETQ. CDR3 length: 13 residues. The V end was cut by 1 base, the J end by 4 bases, with 8 bases between. The CDR3 protein is CASSLTGSTEAFF. Here the CDR3 DNA reads TGCGCCAGCAGCTTGACGGGGAGCACTGAAGCTTTCTTT.